What follows describes a single TCR beta chain. One entry per CDR3 protein, called by TCRdb with MiXCR from the 5' RACE reads. The repertoire has around 70,000 distinct CDR3 sequences, approximately 9.2% of them found once; the top ten carry approximately 3%. The sample comes from a study of early T cells in non-severe SARS-CoV-2 infection. The V gene's germline CDR1 is GTSNPN and CDR2 SVGIG (reference sequence). CDR3 size: 13 residues. The V gene lost 4 bases and the J gene lost 2 bases, with 10 bases spanning the gap. The receptor's source is an adult who was a healthcare worker with PCR-confirmed SARS-CoV-2 infection or an uninfected control (not recorded which). The chain links TRBV30 to TRBJ2-3, with D possibly TRBD1 on 6 matching bases. What was sequenced was whole blood. The chain's CDR3 is CAWNQGTTDTQYF. DNA for the CDR3: TGTGCCTGGAACCAGGGGACCACAGATACGCAGTATTTT.